The 10 T cell receptor beta chains below all came from one sample that was sequenced in a study of blood T cell repertoires in COVID-19. Clones were read by immunoSEQ multiplex PCR, and TCRdb kept only the in-frame ones, dropping some. Here the sample spans over 120,000 clones, around 82% being singletons. The source material was peripheral blood. These receptor sequences come from a human donor in a cohort sampled during active COVID-19.

This chain links TRBV15 with TRBJ2-2; no reliable D call. Germline CDR1 is LNHNV and CDR2 is YYDKDF (reference sequence). Trimming stripped 1 base from V and 4 bases from J, with 10 bases between. The CDR3 spans 15 residues. CDR3 nucleotide sequence: TGTGCCACCAGCAGAGGAGGCAGCCTCACCGGGGAGCTGTTTTTT. It translates to CATSRGGSLTGELFF.

The chain combines TRBV27 with TRBJ1-6, with 7 bases that match TRBD1. The CDR3 length is 13 residues. V trimming: 8 bases; J trimming: 8 bases; junction bases outside the gene matches: 6. The germline V gene encodes CDR1 MNHEY and CDR2 SMNVEV (reference sequence). The CDR3 nucleotides read TGTGCCAGCCGGGACAGCCGATATTCACCCCTCCACTTT. Its protein product is CASRDSRYSPLHF.

In this sample, this clone turned up a few times. The chain couples TRBV7-2 to TRBJ1-2, with D tentatively TRBD1 (5 bases). V gave up 5 bases and J gave up 5 bases, with 15 bases separating them. Germline-derived CDR1 and CDR2 are SGHTA and FQGNSA. The CDR3 runs 14 residues. CDR3 DNA sequence: TGTGCCAGCAGCCCATACGTGGGGGGATATGGCTACACCTTC. Translating gives CASSPYVGGYGYTF.

The chain recombines TRBV12-5 with TRBJ1-1, with D perhaps matching TRBD1 (5 bases). V shed 7 bases and J shed 5 bases, with 20 bases lying between them. Per the germline V gene, CDR1 is LGHNT and CDR2 is FRNRAP. The CDR3 is made up of 15 amino acids. This CDR3 reads CASDTTTGGGTEAFF. CDR3 sequence (DNA): TGTGCTAGTGATACTACAACCGGGGGAGGTACTGAAGCTTTCTTT.

The chain combines TRBV19 with TRBJ1-4; possible D gene TRBD1, 6 bases. Germline V gives CDR1 LNHDA, CDR2 SQIVND (reference sequence). Trimming shortened V by 3 bases and J by 4 bases, and 9 bases separated the two germline ends. The CDR3 spans 14 residues. The CDR3 DNA reads as TGTGCCAGTAGTATGACAGGAGTTAATGAAAAACTGTTTTTT. Translated: CASSMTGVNEKLFF.

The chain joins TRBV15 to TRBJ1-4; TRBD1 agrees at 8 bases. This CDR3 is built from 15 residues. Trimming at V came to 3 bases and at J to 4 bases, leaving 4 bases not matched to a gene. Germline assignment: CDR1 LNHNV and CDR2 YYDKDF (reference sequence). As DNA, the CDR3 is TGTGCCACCAGCAGGAGGACAGGGAGTAATGAAAAACTGTTTTTT. Protein product: CATSRRTGSNEKLFF.

The chain couples TRBV28 to TRBJ2-1; D uncertain. V shed 6 bases and J shed 0 bases, with 15 bases lying between them. The CDR3 extends over 16 amino acids. The germline V gene has CDR1 MDHEN and CDR2 SYDVKM. CDR3 in DNA: TGTGCCAGCAGATCCCTTGGTAGTATCTCCTACAATGAGCAGTTCTTC. Amino acid sequence: CASRSLGSISYNEQFF.

The chain couples TRBV12-5 to TRBJ2-1; 7 bases are shared with TRBD1. The germline V gene encodes CDR1 LGHNT and CDR2 FRNRAP. This CDR3 contains 14 residues. The ends lost 1 base at V and 5 bases at J; junction bases unmatched: 2. This chain's CDR3 is CASGLGGQNNEQFF. The CDR3 nucleotides are TGTGCTAGTGGTTTGGGGGGACAGAACAATGAGCAGTTCTTC. Full variable domain (missing parts from reference TRBV12-5 and TRBJ2-1): DARVTQTPRHKVTEMGQEVTMRCQPILGHNTVFWYRQTMMQGLELLAYFRNRAPLDDSGMPKDRFSAEMPDATLATLKIQPSEPRDSAVYFCASGLGGQNNEQFFGPGTRLTVL.

The V and J genes are TRBV7-9 and TRBJ1-5; TRBD1 aligns across 7 bases. The germline V gene encodes CDR1 SEHNR and CDR2 FQNEAQ (reference sequence). The CDR3 contains 13 residues. Trimming removed 4 bases from V and 9 bases from J; junction bases left unmatched: 6. Here the CDR3 DNA reads TGTGCCAGCAGCTCGCAGGGGGACGGGCCCCAGCATTTT. It is translated as CASSSQGDGPQHF. Full variable domain (outside the CDR3, taken from reference TRBV7-9 and TRBJ1-5): DTGVSQNPRHKITKRGQNVTFRCDPISEHNRLYWYRQTLGQGPEFLTYFQNEAQLEKSRLLSDRFSAERPKGSFSTLEIQRTEQGDSAMYLCASSSQGDGPQHFGDGTRLSIL.

The chain carries TRBV14 and TRBJ1-2, with D tentatively TRBD1 (5 bases). The CDR3 extends over 14 amino acids. Germline loops: CDR1 SGHDN, CDR2 FVKESK. The V and J ends lost 2 bases and 2 bases respectively, with 9 bases between them. CDR3 in DNA: TGTGCCAGCAGCCAACTTGACAGCAACTATGGCTACACCTTC. It specifies CASSQLDSNYGYTF.